The source of this T cell receptor (beta chain) is a study of blood T cell repertoires in COVID-19. The overall study: Nucleic acid was either cDNA or gDNA, and it came from T cells, B-cell-depleted T cells, or PBMCs.

Germline assignment: CDR1 MDHEN and CDR2 SYDVKM. With 3 bases removed from V and 6 bases from J, the gap between germline ends came to 9 bases. This CDR3 has 13 residues. Sequencing was performed with immunoSEQ multiplex PCR; in TCRdb, only in-frame clones are kept and a portion is missing. The repertoire holds 250,000 to 350,000 clones, with approximately 87% as singletons. The sequence was collected from a woman in her thirties who had recovered from COVID-19. The genes are TRBV28 and TRBJ1-5; no definite D call. Sample: PBMCs or T cells enriched from blood (not recorded which). CDR3 sequence: CASSFGPGQPQHF. The CDR3 region has the DNA TGTGCCAGCAGTTTCGGTCCTGGTCAGCCCCAGCATTTT.